This T cell receptor beta chain was sequenced in a study of blood T cells in healthy people across ages. Primed by a sample-barcoded 5' primer and a J-beta primer mix, a second PCR proceeded for about 6 to 11 cycles. TCRdb redid the calling of the 5' RACE reads with MiXCR, one entry per CDR3 protein. The sample lists about 1.5 million distinct CDR3 sequences, 42% occurring once. In germline, CDR1 is MGHRA, CDR2 YSYEKL. V dropped 6 bases and J dropped 7 bases, with 15 bases sitting between them. CDR3 length equals 13 residues. V is TRBV4-1 and J is TRBJ1-1; D not resolved. Sequenced input: blood. The source of this sequence is a woman in her late teens or twenties in good health. CDR3 in DNA: TGCGCCAGCAGTCCTATCGGCTGGGTTGAAGCTTTCTTT. It translates to CASSPIGWVEAFF.